This T cell receptor beta chain was profiled in a study of T cell responses to AZD1222 COVID-19 vaccine. As regards this clone: Its antigen is not known.

Study conclusions and caveats: Among the donors, most were white British and more were female, and clonal diversity was possibly underestimated. Without day 14 samples, only post-peak T cell repertoires were studied.

Germline CDR1 SGHVS, CDR2 FQNEAQ. With 5 bases removed from V and 3 bases from J, the gap between germline ends came to 13 bases. The CDR3 totals 14 residues. The method was immunoSEQ multiplex PCR; TCRdb's version includes in-frame clones alone and lacks a portion of them. The table lists around 50,000 clones, about 80% of them singletons. The sample here was peripheral blood, taken on day 0 of AZD1222 vaccination. This receptor was identified in an adult in good health. The chain joins TRBV7-8 to TRBJ1-1; D is unresolved. The CDR3 DNA sequence: TGTGCCAGCAGCGCAAGTCAACAGTACACTGAAGCTTTCTTT. As protein: CASSASQQYTEAFF. Full variable domain (outside the CDR3, taken from reference TRBV7-8 and TRBJ1-1): GAGVSQSPRYKVAKRGQDVALRCDPISGHVSLFWYQQALGQGPEFLTYFQNEAQLDKSGLPSDRFFAERPEGSVSTLKIQRTQQEDSAVYLCASSASQQYTEAFFGQGTRLTVV.